The entry below gives a single T cell receptor (beta chain) sequence along with its context. The specificity of this receptor is unknown. No base qualities exist here, and no much larger clone lies one base off it. The data were obtained in a study of OX40 agonist ivuxolimab in advanced cancers. A note on the overall study: Ivuxolimab, which targeted the costimulatory receptor OX40 (CD134), was an agonistic, fully human IgG2 monoclonal antibody. Intravenous ivuxolimab was administered to patients every 2 weeks at six dose levels: 0.01, 0.1, 0.3, 1.5, 3 and 10 mg/kg. Among the roughly 50 dose-escalation patients, around 20 had hepatocellular carcinoma, 15 or so melanoma, 9 renal cell carcinoma and 9 head and neck cancer. In the dose-escalation cohort, around four fifths of patients were male, and the mean age was around 60 years, with a range of roughly 20 to 80. Prior anti-PD-1, anti-PD-L1 or anti-CTLA-4 therapy was permitted, and checkpoint inhibitors had been received by roughly two fifths of dose-escalation patients. Three dose-escalation patients achieved partial responses, one with hepatocellular carcinoma and two with cutaneous melanoma. Peripheral TCRbeta sequencing aimed to test whether ivuxolimab altered TCR sequence diversity and caused clonal T-cell expansion. The paper covers the monotherapy dose-escalation part of the phase I ivuxolimab trial, which included N of about 51 patients.

Including the terminal cysteine and phenylalanine, the CDR3 comprises 15 residues. Only the CDR3 DNA stays, 45 bases, in frame from base 1. Per the germline V gene, SGHVS is the CDR1 and FNYEAQ is the CDR2. The germline V and J ends show losses of 5 bases and 2 bases respectively, and no gene match explains 4 bases of the junction. To sequence the TCRbeta CDR3 region, genomic DNA was isolated from the sorted cells. TCRbeta CDR3 regions were sequenced using the immunoSEQ Assay. TCRdb holds this immuneACCESS table with in-frame rearrangements only. Some clones are missing; in checked studies, unresolved V genes explain under half, and the rest has no known cause. Here the sample has about 91,000 clones; roughly 80% occur a single time. The ten largest clonotypes hold 1% to 1.3% of the sample. What the authors observed across the whole study: The antigen specificity of the clonally expanded peripheral T cells was not determined. After ivuxolimab, more expanded clones were found on average in CD8+ T cells than in CD4+ T cells. Clonal expansion of both CD4+ and CD8+ blood T cells was observed from baseline to week 6 at doses 0.1 to 3.0 mg/kg. Low levels of normalized T-cell clonal expansion were also seen in some patients who did not respond. In partial responders in the 0.1-3.0 mg/kg groups, normalized peripheral clonal expansion was found to be among the lowest, especially among CD8+ T cells.

Patients with autoimmune disease history or receiving systemic immunosuppression were excluded from the trial. In every dose cohort, peripheral blood was drawn for TCR sequencing at baseline, cycle 4 day 1, and cycle 7 day 1. The samples were drawn from a first-in-human, open-label, multicenter phase I dose-escalation trial of ivuxolimab. The trial enrolled adults with locally advanced or metastatic head and neck squamous cell, hepatocellular, melanoma or renal cell carcinoma. Before TCR sequencing, CD4+ T cells and CD8+ T cells were sorted from peripheral blood as separate populations. The V gene is TRBV7-6 and the J gene is TRBJ2-5; TRBD2 agrees with 11 junctional bases. Sequences were derived from CD4+ or CD8+ T cells sorted from blood, sampled in a trial of the OX40 agonist ivuxolimab. The clonotype originates from an adult with an advanced solid tumor such as melanoma, head and neck, liver or kidney cancer. Here the CDR3 is given as CASSRTSGFQETQYF. The nucleotide sequence is TGTGCCAGCAGCCGGACTAGCGGGTTTCAAGAGACCCAGTACTTC.